This is a list of T cell receptor beta chains from one sample in a study of T cell repertoires in cytomegalovirus infection. TCRdb fed the reads into MiXCR, producing one record per CDR3 protein. The profile shows approximately 470,000 distinct CDR3 sequences, about two fifths of them singletons. These TCRs are of unknown antigen specificity. The input for sequencing was cultured PBMCs, taken from culture after CMV antigen stimulation. Receptor source: a human donor in good health (CMV status not recorded). Some clones in this sample may be carry-over from other donors' samples. Both conserved end residues are part of each CDR3. Each record gives: clone size, J gene, D gene, CDR3 length, V gene, CDR3 protein, CDR3 DNA. The D gene is left open where the match is weak. Not every row has a clone size; where given, it reads once, few, many or a size class.

>-|TRBJ1-1|-|14|TRBV5-4
CASSPTPGRAEAFF
TGTGCCAGCAGCCCCACACCGGGCAGGGCTGAAGCTTTCTTT
>few|TRBJ2-7|-|13|TRBV7-2
CASSFQIAYEQYF
TGTGCCAGCAGCTTCCAAATCGCCTACGAGCAGTACTTC
>-|TRBJ1-4|TRBD1|15|TRBV18
CASSPSGTGEEKLFF
TGTGCCAGCTCACCCTCGGGGACAGGGGAAGAAAAACTGTTTTTT
>-|TRBJ2-3|TRBD2|13|TRBV20-1
CSVAGAGTDTQYF
TGCAGCGTCGCGGGAGCGGGCACAGATACGCAGTATTTT
>-|TRBJ2-7|TRBD2|15|TRBV6-1
CASSAALAGGYEQYF
TGTGCCAGCAGTGCCGCTCTAGCGGGGGGCTACGAGCAGTACTTC
>many|TRBJ2-3|-|12|TRBV7-9
CASSPLVDTQYF
TGTGCCAGCAGCCCCTTGGTGGATACGCAGTATTTT
>-|TRBJ2-7|TRBD2|16|TRBV7-9
CASSADRTSSLYEQYF
TGTGCCAGCAGCGCAGATCGGACTAGCAGTCTCTACGAGCAGTACTTC
>-|TRBJ2-3|TRBD2|16|TRBV11-1
CASSYLAGHDTDTQYF
TGTGCCAGCAGCTATTTAGCGGGACACGACACAGATACGCAGTATTTT
>-|TRBJ2-3|TRBD2|14|TRBV20-1
CSAALAGVTDTQYF
TGCAGTGCTGCACTAGCGGGGGTCACAGATACGCAGTATTTT
>few|TRBJ1-4|-|15|TRBV6-6
CASSYSRGRGEKLFF
TGTGCCAGCAGTTACTCTCGGGGGAGGGGTGAAAAACTGTTTTTT
>few|TRBJ2-5|-|18|TRBV7-2
CASSLVGGGARGWETQYF
TGTGCCAGCAGCTTAGTGGGGGGGGGGGCGCGGGGCTGGGAGACCCAGTACTTC
>-|TRBJ1-2|TRBD1|14|TRBV6-1
CATYNRGNNYGYTF
TGTGCCACCTACAACAGGGGGAACAACTATGGCTACACCTTC
>-|TRBJ2-7|TRBD1|16|TRBV11-2
CASSISIDRGLSEQYF
TGTGCCAGCAGCATTAGTATTGACAGGGGGCTTAGCGAGCAGTACTTC
>-|TRBJ2-1|-|14|TRBV6-1
CASRIPGSENEQFF
TGTGCCAGCAGGATCCCCGGGAGCGAAAATGAGCAGTTCTTC
>-|TRBJ1-6|-|14|TRBV5-1
CASSLVAGQSPLHF
TGCGCCAGCAGCTTGGTGGCAGGGCAGTCACCCCTCCACTTT
>-|TRBJ1-1|-|16|TRBV6-5
CASSRSGGQYNTEAFF
TGTGCCAGCAGTCGAAGTGGCGGCCAGTATAACACTGAAGCTTTCTTT
>few|TRBJ2-1|-|17|TRBV9
CASSVWVGGTMYNEQFF
TGTGCCAGCAGCGTATGGGTAGGCGGGACGATGTACAATGAGCAGTTCTTC
>few|TRBJ2-2|-|14|TRBV20-1
CSALGLGYDGELFF
TGCAGTGCCCTGGGCCTAGGTTATGACGGGGAGCTGTTTTTT
>-|TRBJ2-3|TRBD2|17|TRBV7-8
CASSFPFSGKSTDTQYF
TGTGCCAGCAGCTTCCCTTTTAGCGGGAAAAGCACAGATACGCAGTATTTT
>few|TRBJ1-6|-|14|TRBV7-2
CASSTMGDNSPLHF
TGTGCCAGCAGCACCATGGGGGATAATTCACCCCTCCACTTT
>many|TRBJ2-7|-|13|TRBV7-9
CASSSDSSYEQYF
TGTGCCAGCAGCTCGGACAGTTCCTACGAGCAGTACTTC
>-|TRBJ2-2|-|15|TRBV7-6
CASSLAGTKTGELFF
TGTGCCAGCAGCTTAGCCGGGACAAAGACCGGGGAGCTGTTTTTT
>-|TRBJ2-1|TRBD2|18|TRBV11-2
CASSLVPRGGGNYNEQFF
TGTGCCAGCAGCTTAGTCCCGCGGGGGGGGGGGAACTACAATGAGCAGTTCTTC
>few|TRBJ2-3|-|15|TRBV12-3/TRBV12-4
CASTIGVLSTDTQYF
TGTGCCAGCACTATCGGAGTCCTTAGCACAGATACGCAGTATTTT
>-|TRBJ2-5|-|12|TRBV19
CATGSGEGTQYF
TGTGCCACGGGGTCGGGAGAGGGGACCCAGTACTTC
>many|TRBJ2-1|TRBD2|19|TRBV7-2
CASSLGARLAGSSYNEQFF
TGTGCCAGCAGCTTAGGGGCCCGACTAGCGGGGAGCTCCTACAATGAGCAGTTCTTC
>few|TRBJ1-5|TRBD1|16|TRBV19
CASSIDPGTVGQPQHF
TGTGCCAGTAGTATAGATCCGGGGACAGTCGGTCAGCCCCAGCATTTT
>few|TRBJ2-3|TRBD2|18|TRBV7-9
CASSSSQVAGQGVDTQYF
TGTGCCAGCAGCTCCTCGCAGGTAGCGGGGCAGGGAGTGGATACGCAGTATTTT
>-|TRBJ2-1|TRBD2|18|TRBV5-6
CASSSGGPHTPLLHEQFF
TGTGCCAGCAGCTCGGGGGGACCACACACCCCCCTTTTACATGAGCAGTTCTTC
>few|TRBJ1-2|TRBD1|14|TRBV18
CASSPPYRGYGYTF
TGTGCCAGCTCACCACCCTACAGGGGCTATGGCTACACCTTC
>-|TRBJ2-7|-|14|TRBV7-2
CASSQGTSATGQYF
TGTGCCAGCAGCCAAGGGACCTCCGCTACTGGGCAGTACTTC
>few|TRBJ2-1|TRBD2|14|TRBV2
CASSGSGRVNEQFF
TGTGCCAGCAGTGGTAGCGGGAGAGTCAATGAGCAGTTCTTC
>-|TRBJ2-1|-|15|TRBV11-3
CASSLGPRANNEQFF
TGTGCCAGCAGCTTGGGGCCCCGGGCAAACAATGAGCAGTTCTTC
>few|TRBJ2-7|-|15|TRBV6-1
CASSEPGQGSYEQYF
TGTGCCAGCAGTGAACCAGGTCAGGGCTCCTACGAGCAGTACTTC
>-|TRBJ2-5|-|14|TRBV7-2
CASSQTGGQETQYF
TGTGCCAGCAGTCAAACCGGGGGCCAAGAGACCCAGTACTTC
>-|TRBJ1-4|-|14|TRBV12-3/TRBV12-4
CASRRGRGGEKLFF
TGTGCCAGCAGACGTGGTAGGGGCGGTGAAAAACTGTTTTTT
>-|TRBJ2-7|-|15|TRBV11-2
CASTTDYSRSYEQYF
TGTGCCAGCACCACGGACTACAGCCGCTCCTACGAGCAGTACTTC
>-|TRBJ2-3|TRBD2|13|TRBV10-2
CASSDFRGGTPYF
TGCGCCAGCAGTGATTTCCGCGGGGGGACCCCCTATTTT
>-|TRBJ2-2|-|18|TRBV7-2
CASSPRVGRYANTGELFF
TGTGCCAGCAGCCCTAGAGTGGGACGGTACGCGAACACCGGGGAGCTGTTTTTT
>-|TRBJ2-1|-|17|TRBV7-9
CASSPQLVGGPYNEQFF
TGTGCCAGCAGCCCCCAATTAGTGGGAGGCCCCTACAATGAGCAGTTCTTC
>-|TRBJ2-7|-|15|TRBV11-2
CASSLEADYSYEQYF
TGTGCCAGCAGCTTAGAGGCAGATTATTCCTACGAGCAGTACTTC
>-|TRBJ1-1|-|14|TRBV7-6
CASSLAWEATEAFF
TGTGCCAGCAGCTTAGCATGGGAGGCGACTGAAGCTTTCTTT
>few|TRBJ2-3|TRBD2|15|TRBV19
CASRASGISTDTQYF
TGTGCCAGTAGGGCTAGCGGGATTAGCACAGATACGCAGTATTTT
>once|TRBJ1-1|-|15|TRBV28
CASSPTRQGFTEAFF
TGTGCCAGCAGTCCAACAAGGCAGGGGTTCACTGAAGCTTTCTTT
>-|TRBJ1-1|-|11|TRBV7-8
CASSPTTQAFF
TGTGCCAGCAGCCCCACCACTCAAGCTTTCTTT
>-|TRBJ2-3|TRBD2|18|TRBV10-3
CAISESFASGGNTDTQYF
TGTGCCATCAGTGAGTCGTTTGCTAGCGGGGGGAACACAGATACGCAGTATTTT
>-|TRBJ2-3|TRBD2|16|TRBV27
CASSLSLADNADTQYF
TGTGCCAGCAGTTTATCACTAGCGGATAATGCGGATACGCAGTATTTT